These 26 T cell receptor beta chains were all obtained from the same sample, sequenced in a study of blood T cell repertoires in COVID-19. Clones were sequenced by immunoSEQ multiplex PCR, and TCRdb holds only the in-frame ones, with some missing. The table shows around 59,000 clones, with about nine tenths occurring only once. The sample comprised peripheral blood. The source is a man between 60 and 70 years old with acute or convalescent COVID-19.

The chain recombines TRBV7-3 with TRBJ2-1, with TRBD2 as a possible D gene (6 bases). The CDR3 is 14 residues long. V lost 5 bases and J lost 6, with 14 bases in between. Germline V gene sequence: CDR1 SGHTA, CDR2 FQGTGA. The CDR3 region has the DNA TGTGCCAGCAGCCCCCCGACTAGTCCCAATGAGCAGTTCTTC. It specifies CASSPPTSPNEQFF.

The chain employs TRBV7-8 and TRBJ2-1; possible D gene TRBD2, 6 bases. Germline V gene lookup returns CDR1 SGHVS and CDR2 FQNEAQ. V was pared by 0 bases and J by 6 bases, with 12 bases between. The CDR3 length is 15 residues. The CDR3 DNA is TGTGCCAGCAGCTTAGCGCGACTAGATGGCAATGAGCAGTTCTTC. It is translated as CASSLARLDGNEQFF.

The rearrangement links TRBV5-5 to TRBJ2-1, with 7 bases aligning to TRBD1. This CDR3 region has 15 residues. Trimming cost V 1 base and J 2 bases; bases outside gene matches: 3. Germline V lookup: CDR1 SGHKS, CDR2 YYEKEE (reference sequence). The CDR3 loop reads CASSLMTGTYNEQFF. CDR3 coding DNA: TGTGCCAGCAGCTTGATGACAGGGACCTACAATGAGCAGTTCTTC.

This clone has a handful of counts. The chain is built from TRBV5-1 and TRBJ1-2; maybe TRBD1 (5 bases). This CDR3 comprises 15 residues. Trimming pared 0 bases from V and 4 bases from J, leaving 13 bases between. Germline CDR1 is SGHRS and CDR2 is YFSETQ. The CDR3 sequence is CASSLGTRKSYGYTF. In DNA form, the CDR3 reads TGCGCCAGCAGCTTGGGGACACGAAAAAGCTATGGCTACACCTTC.

The rearrangement uses TRBV15 and TRBJ2-3; 11 bases line up with TRBD2. V trimming: 3 bases; J trimming: 4 bases; junction bases outside the gene matches: 3. This CDR3 has 15 residues. Per germline, CDR1 LNHNV and CDR2 YYDKDF (reference sequence). For the CDR3, the DNA is TGTGCCACCAGCAGGGGGGGACTAGCGGCAGATACGCAGTATTTT. It encodes CATSRGGLAADTQYF.

This clone was counted a single time. The rearrangement joins TRBV30 to TRBJ2-5, with 8 bases matching TRBD1. The CDR3 has 15 residues. Germline V gene sequence: CDR1 GTSNPN, CDR2 SVGIG (reference sequence). V lost 2 bases and J lost 5; bases outside the gene matches: 10. In nucleotides, the CDR3 is TGTGCCTGGAGTCGCCCCTCAGGGGGCTTGGAGACCCAGTACTTC. As protein: CAWSRPSGGLETQYF.

The J gene is TRBJ1-1, the V gene TRBV28; unclear D gene. CDR3 size: 12 residues. With 1 base removed from V and 7 bases from J, the gap between germline ends came to 7 bases. CDR1 and CDR2 (germline): MDHEN, SYDVKM. The CDR3 DNA follows: TGTGCCAGCAGTTTATTATCTCTTGAAGCTTTCTTT. It is translated as CASSLLSLEAFF.

The chain combines TRBV11-2 with TRBJ1-4, with TRBD1 as a possible D gene (6 bases). Trimming left V 5 bases short and J 7 bases short, with 26 bases between. CDR1 and CDR2 from the germline V gene are SGHAT and FQNNGV. The CDR3 totals 18 residues. The CDR3 nucleotides are TGTGCCAGCAGCCCATCCTACACCGACAGGAAAGTCGGTGAAAAACTGTTTTTT. Translating gives CASSPSYTDRKVGEKLFF.

The genes are TRBV5-5 and TRBJ2-1; the D is unclear. Per the germline V gene, CDR1 is SGHKS and CDR2 is YYEKEE (reference sequence). Trimming cost V 3 bases and J 4 bases, with 17 bases left between them. The CDR3 is 16 amino acids. CDR3 in amino acids: CASSSSPPFAYNEQFF. DNA of the CDR3: TGTGCCAGCAGCTCTTCACCACCCTTTGCGTACAATGAGCAGTTCTTC.

The gene calls are TRBV4-3 and TRBJ2-3; 8 nucleotides line up with TRBD2. CDR1 is LGHNA, CDR2 YSLEER, per germline. The V gene end was trimmed by 1 base and the J gene end by 6 bases; junction bases not matched to a gene: 6. The CDR3 sequence is 15 residues long. The CDR3 nucleotides read TGCGCCAGCAGCCAAGGAGGAAGCGGGAGTGATACGCAGTATTTT. Residues: CASSQGGSGSDTQYF.

This clone has a handful of counts. CDR3 DNA: TGTGCCAGCAGCTCCCAGGCGGGGCAGCCCCAGCATTTT. It is translated as CASSSQAGQPQHF. The genes are TRBV7-3 and TRBJ1-5; the D is unclear. V was shortened by 4 bases and J by 7 bases, with 11 bases between the two germline ends. Germline assignment: CDR1 SGHTA and CDR2 FQGTGA. The CDR3 consists of 13 residues.

This chain connects TRBV9 to TRBJ1-6; D possibly corresponds to TRBD1 (6 bases). CDR1 and CDR2 from the germline V gene are SGDLS and YYNGEE. The V end was cut by 3 bases, the J end by 2 bases, with 6 bases between. This CDR3 contains 14 residues. The CDR3 DNA is TGTGCCAGCAGCGGACAGGCCTATAATTCACCCCTCCACTTT. Its protein is CASSGQAYNSPLHF.

This chain connects TRBV19 to TRBJ1-5; D not resolved. The CDR3 has 15 residues. CDR1 is LNHDA and CDR2 is SQIVND in the germline V gene (reference sequence). V gave up 0 bases and J gave up 4 bases, with 10 bases separating them. In DNA form, the CDR3 reads TGTGCCAGTAGTATAGATGCCAGAAAAAATCAGCCCCAGCATTTT. Its translation: CASSIDARKNQPQHF.

The sample holds one count of this clone. J is TRBJ1-1 and V is TRBV5-6; 12 bases align to TRBD1. Per the germline V gene, CDR1 is SGHDT and CDR2 is YYEEEE. The junction had 9 bases not matched to a gene; V was cut back by 5 bases and J by 1 base. The CDR3 sequence is 17 residues long. CDR3 sequence reads: CASSPTGTGGRNTEAFF. CDR3 DNA: TGTGCCAGCAGTCCGACCGGGACAGGGGGCAGGAACACTGAAGCTTTCTTT.

This chain links TRBV5-8 with TRBJ1-3; the match to TRBD1 covers 7 bases. V shed 0 bases and J 3 bases; nucleotides not matched to a gene: 3. The CDR3 totals 15 residues. Germline CDR1 SGHTS, CDR2 YDEGEE. CDR3 protein: CASSLGDRHGNTIYF. Written as DNA, the CDR3 is TGTGCCAGCAGCTTGGGGGACAGACATGGAAACACCATATATTTT.

V gene TRBV5-4 combines with J gene TRBJ2-1; a weak D match, TRBD1 (5 bases). The CDR3 sequence is 11 residues long. V dropped 0 bases and J dropped 10 bases, with 5 bases sitting between them. Germline CDR1 is SGHNT and CDR2 is YYREEE (reference sequence). CDR3 residues: CASSLDREQFF. As DNA, the CDR3 is TGTGCCAGCAGCTTGGACAGGGAGCAGTTCTTC.

This chain links TRBV7-3 with TRBJ2-2; D perhaps matches TRBD1 (6 bases). The germline gives CDR1 SGHTA, CDR2 FQGTGA. The CDR3 loop spans 16 amino acids. V was clipped by 5 bases and J by 0 bases, with 13 bases between them. CDR3 in amino acids: CASSPTGTSNTGELFF. In DNA, the CDR3 is TGTGCCAGCAGCCCAACCGGGACATCGAACACCGGGGAGCTGTTTTTT.

The CDR3 DNA follows: TGTGCCAGCAGCCTTGGGCCGTTGAACACTGAAGCTTTCTTT. Amino acid sequence: CASSLGPLNTEAFF. V and J are TRBV7-3 and TRBJ1-1, with unresolved D. This CDR3 is built from 14 residues. The V end was cut by 5 bases, the J end by 0 bases, with 10 bases between. The V gene's germline CDR1 is SGHTA and CDR2 FQGTGA.

The chain joins TRBV29-1 to TRBJ2-3; TRBD1 matches at 11 bases. Trimming took 5 bases from V and 5 from J; bases not matched to a gene: 12. The CDR3 contains 16 residues. Germline V CDR1 and CDR2: SQVTM, ANQGSEA. The chain's CDR3 is CSVSSPDRGRLDTQYF. In DNA, the CDR3 is TGCAGCGTTTCTTCCCCGGACAGGGGGCGGTTAGATACGCAGTATTTT.

V and J are TRBV28 and TRBJ1-6; D is uncertain. Deletions cut 8 bases from V and 0 bases from J, with 8 bases between. The CDR3 is 14 amino acids. Per germline, CDR1 MDHEN and CDR2 SYDVKM. The CDR3 region has the DNA TGTGCCAGCCTCCTCGGCTCCTATAATTCACCCCTCCACTTT. Translation gives CASLLGSYNSPLHF.

The chain couples TRBV11-1 to TRBJ1-4, with a possible D match to TRBD1 (6 bases). This CDR3 spans 15 amino acids. Germline loops: CDR1 SGHAT, CDR2 FQDESV (reference sequence). V was cut by 5 bases and J by 8 bases, with 18 bases left in between. The DNA of the CDR3 is TGTGCCAGCAGCCCGAGGGGGTCCAGGGGAGAAAAACTGTTTTTT. Translating gives CASSPRGSRGEKLFF.

V usage is TRBV7-9 and J usage is TRBJ2-1, with TRBD2 as a possible D gene (6 bases). This CDR3 spans 14 amino acids. V gave up 2 bases and J gave up 2 bases, with 7 bases separating them. CDR1 and CDR2 from the germline V gene are SEHNR and FQNEAQ (reference sequence). CDR3 residues: CASSLLATYNEQFF. The CDR3 DNA follows: TGTGCCAGCAGCTTACTAGCGACCTACAATGAGCAGTTCTTC.

The chain employs TRBV7-3 and TRBJ1-6; D ambiguous. Germline V gene lookup returns CDR1 SGHTA and CDR2 FQGTGA. The CDR3 sequence is 13 residues long. V dropped 1 base and J dropped 7 bases, with 5 bases sitting between them. The chain's CDR3 is CASSLRRNSPLHF. The CDR3 nucleotides read TGTGCCAGCAGCTTAAGGAGGAATTCACCCCTCCACTTT.

The gene calls are TRBV5-6 and TRBJ2-7, with 9 bases that match TRBD1. Germline assignment: CDR1 SGHDT and CDR2 YYEEEE. The CDR3 length is 14 residues. With 4 bases clipped from V and 3 bases from J, the junction kept 5 bases outside the gene matches. CDR3 loop: CASSRGDRVYEQYF. The CDR3 region has the DNA TGTGCCAGCAGCCGAGGGGACAGGGTCTACGAGCAGTACTTC.

Remarks on this clone: Other DNA sequences in the same sample also yield this CDR3. The V and J genes are TRBV18 and TRBJ1-1; 8 bases line up with TRBD1. The germline gives CDR1 KGHSH, CDR2 LQKENI. The CDR3 has 14 residues. The V gene end was trimmed by 2 bases and the J gene end by 1 base; junction bases not matched to a gene: 0. CDR3 loop: CASSPDRGNTEAFF. CDR3 coding DNA: TGTGCCAGCTCACCAGACAGGGGGAACACTGAAGCTTTCTTT.

J is TRBJ1-5 and V is TRBV28; 8 nucleotides agree with TRBD1. In germline, CDR1 is MDHEN, CDR2 SYDVKM. The trim removed 2 bases at V and 0 bases at J, leaving 6 bases unmatched. This CDR3 spans 17 amino acids. Here the CDR3 reads CASSLPDREFSNQPQHF. The CDR3, as DNA: TGTGCCAGCAGTTTACCGGACAGGGAATTTAGCAATCAGCCCCAGCATTTT.